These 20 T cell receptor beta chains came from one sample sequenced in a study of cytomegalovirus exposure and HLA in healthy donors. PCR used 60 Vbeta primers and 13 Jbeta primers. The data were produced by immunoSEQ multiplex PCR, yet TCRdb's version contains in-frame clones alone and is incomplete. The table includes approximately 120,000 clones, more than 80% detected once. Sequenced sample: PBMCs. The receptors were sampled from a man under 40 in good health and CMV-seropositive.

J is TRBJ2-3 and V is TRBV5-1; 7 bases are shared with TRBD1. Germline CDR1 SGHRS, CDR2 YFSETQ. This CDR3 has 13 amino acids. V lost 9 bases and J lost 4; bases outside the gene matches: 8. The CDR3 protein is CATSTGFADTQYF. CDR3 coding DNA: TGCGCCACCTCGACAGGGTTCGCAGATACGCAGTATTTT. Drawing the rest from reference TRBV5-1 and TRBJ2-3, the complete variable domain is KAGVTQTPRYLIKTRGQQVTLSCSPISGHRSVSWYQQTPGQGLQFLFEYFSETQRNKGNFPGRFSGRQFSNSRSEMNVSTLELGDSALYLCATSTGFADTQYFGPGTRLTVL.

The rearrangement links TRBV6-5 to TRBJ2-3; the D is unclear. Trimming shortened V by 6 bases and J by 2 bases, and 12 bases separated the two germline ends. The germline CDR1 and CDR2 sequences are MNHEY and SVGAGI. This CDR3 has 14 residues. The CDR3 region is CASSGGTITDTQYF. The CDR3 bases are TGTGCCAGCAGCGGCGGCACTATCACAGATACGCAGTATTTT.

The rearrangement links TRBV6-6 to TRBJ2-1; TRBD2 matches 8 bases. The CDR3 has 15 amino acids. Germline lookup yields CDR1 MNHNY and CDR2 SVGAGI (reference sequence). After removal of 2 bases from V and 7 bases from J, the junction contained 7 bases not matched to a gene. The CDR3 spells CASSYALRGANEQFF. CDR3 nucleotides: TGTGCCAGCAGTTACGCATTGCGGGGGGCGAATGAGCAGTTCTTC.

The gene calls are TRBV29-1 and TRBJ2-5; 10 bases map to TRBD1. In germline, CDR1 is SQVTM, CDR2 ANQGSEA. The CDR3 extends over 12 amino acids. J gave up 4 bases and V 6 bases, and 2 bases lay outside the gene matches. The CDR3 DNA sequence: TGCAGCGTCGGGACAGGGGTAGAGACCCAGTACTTC. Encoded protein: CSVGTGVETQYF. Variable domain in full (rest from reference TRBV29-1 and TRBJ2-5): SAVISQKPSRDICQRGTSLTIQCQVDSQVTMMFWYRQQPGQSLTLIATANQGSEATYESGFVIDKFPISRPNLTFSTLTVSNMSPEDSSIYLCSVGTGVETQYFGPGTRLLVL.

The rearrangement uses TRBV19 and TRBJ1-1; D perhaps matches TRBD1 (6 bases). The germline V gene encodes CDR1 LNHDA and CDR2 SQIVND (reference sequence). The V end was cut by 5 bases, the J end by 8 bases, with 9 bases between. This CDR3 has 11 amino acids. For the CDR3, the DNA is TGTGCCAGTAGTGGTGGGACAGAAGCTTTCTTT. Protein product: CASSGGTEAFF.

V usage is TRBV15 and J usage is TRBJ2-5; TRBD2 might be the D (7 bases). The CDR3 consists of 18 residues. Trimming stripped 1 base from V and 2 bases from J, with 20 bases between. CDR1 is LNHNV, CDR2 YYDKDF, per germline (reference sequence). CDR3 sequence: CATSRGLRGGAGQETQYF. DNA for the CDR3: TGTGCCACCAGCAGAGGCCTAAGGGGGGGCGCGGGGCAAGAGACCCAGTACTTC.

The CDR3 reads CASSLKGATNKKLFF. Here the CDR3 DNA reads TGTGCCAGCAGCCTAAAGGGGGCAACGAACAAAAAACTGTTTTTT. The chain joins TRBV7-8 to TRBJ1-4; 7 bases are a match to TRBD1. V lost 5 bases to trimming and J lost 9 bases; unmatched junction nucleotides: 12. This CDR3 spans 15 amino acids. Germline V gene lookup returns CDR1 SGHVS and CDR2 FQNEAQ.

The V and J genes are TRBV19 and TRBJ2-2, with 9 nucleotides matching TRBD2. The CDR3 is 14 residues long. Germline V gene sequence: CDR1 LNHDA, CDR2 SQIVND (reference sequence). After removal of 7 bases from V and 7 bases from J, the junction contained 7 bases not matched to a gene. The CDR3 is CASTVAGVGGELFF. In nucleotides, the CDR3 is TGTGCCAGTACGGTAGCGGGGGTAGGCGGGGAGCTGTTTTTT.

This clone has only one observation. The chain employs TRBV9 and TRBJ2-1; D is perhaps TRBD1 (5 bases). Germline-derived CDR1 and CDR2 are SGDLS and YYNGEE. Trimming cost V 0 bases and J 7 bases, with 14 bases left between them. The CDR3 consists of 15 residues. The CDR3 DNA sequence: TGTGCCAGCAGCGTAGAAGCAGGGTCGTGGAATGAGCAGTTCTTC. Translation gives CASSVEAGSWNEQFF.

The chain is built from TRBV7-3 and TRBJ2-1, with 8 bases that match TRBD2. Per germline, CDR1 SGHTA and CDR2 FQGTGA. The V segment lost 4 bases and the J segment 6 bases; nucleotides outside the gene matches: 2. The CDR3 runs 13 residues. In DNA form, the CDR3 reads TGTGCCAGCAGCTCCGGGGGGGTCAATGAGCAGTTCTTC. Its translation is CASSSGGVNEQFF. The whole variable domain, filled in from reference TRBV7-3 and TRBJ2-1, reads GAGVSQTPSNKVTEKGKYVELRCDPISGHTALYWYRQSLGQGPEFLIYFQGTGAADDSGLPNDRFFAVRPEGSVSTLKIQRTERGDSAVYLCASSSGGVNEQFFGPGTRLTVL.

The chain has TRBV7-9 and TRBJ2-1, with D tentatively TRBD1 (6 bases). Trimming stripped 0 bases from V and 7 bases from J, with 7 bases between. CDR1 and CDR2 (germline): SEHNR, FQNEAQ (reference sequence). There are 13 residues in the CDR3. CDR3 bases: TGTGCCAGCAGCTTAGCGGGGGCTAATGAGCAGTTCTTC. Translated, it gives CASSLAGANEQFF.

The CDR3 region has the DNA TGTGCCAGCAGCACGGGACAGGGAGGCTCTGAAGCTTTCTTT. Encoded protein: CASSTGQGGSEAFF. V usage is TRBV6-1 and J usage is TRBJ1-1, with 9 bases identical to TRBD1. Germline CDR1 is MNHNS and CDR2 is SASEGT. The CDR3 length is 14 residues. Unmatched junction bases numbered 8, after V lost 6 bases and J lost 6 bases.

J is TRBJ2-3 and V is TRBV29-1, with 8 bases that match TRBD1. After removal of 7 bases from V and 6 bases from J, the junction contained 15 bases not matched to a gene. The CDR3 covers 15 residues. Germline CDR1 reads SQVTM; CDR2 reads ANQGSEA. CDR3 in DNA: TGCAGCGCCGGACCCTTAGGACAGGGTAGGGATACGCAGTATTTT. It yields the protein CSAGPLGQGRDTQYF.

CDR3 nucleotide sequence: TGCGCCAGCAGCTTGACGGGCTTTTCCGGGACAGGGAAGCAGTACTTC. Translation gives CASSLTGFSGTGKQYF. This chain links TRBV5-1 with TRBJ2-7, with 9 nucleotides matching TRBD1. Germline CDR1 is SGHRS and CDR2 is YFSETQ. This CDR3 has 16 amino acids. The J segment lost 8 bases and the V segment lost 1 base, leaving 13 bases of the junction unmatched.

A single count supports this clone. CDR3 amino acids: CASSLGGDVGNTEAFF. The CDR3, as DNA: TGCGCCAGCAGTCTGGGAGGGGATGTAGGGAACACTGAAGCTTTCTTT. The chain joins TRBV23-1 to TRBJ1-1, with D maybe TRBD1 (5 bases). TRBV23-1 is an ORF for which the function is uncertain. Trimming removed 4 bases from V and 1 base from J, with 16 bases in between. The CDR3 extends over 16 amino acids.

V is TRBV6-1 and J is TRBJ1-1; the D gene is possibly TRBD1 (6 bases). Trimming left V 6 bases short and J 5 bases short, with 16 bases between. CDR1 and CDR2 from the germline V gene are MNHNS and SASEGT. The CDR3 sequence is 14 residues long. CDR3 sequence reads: CASRRTDHATEAFF. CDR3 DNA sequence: TGTGCCAGCAGGCGGACAGATCACGCAACTGAAGCTTTCTTT.

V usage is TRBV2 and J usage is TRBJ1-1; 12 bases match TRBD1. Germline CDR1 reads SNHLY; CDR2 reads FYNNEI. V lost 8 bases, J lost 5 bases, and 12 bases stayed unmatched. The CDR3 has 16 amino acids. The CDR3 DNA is TGTGCCAGCGGCCGGGACAGGGGGCGCGTACGGACTGAAGCTTTCTTT. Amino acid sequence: CASGRDRGRVRTEAFF.

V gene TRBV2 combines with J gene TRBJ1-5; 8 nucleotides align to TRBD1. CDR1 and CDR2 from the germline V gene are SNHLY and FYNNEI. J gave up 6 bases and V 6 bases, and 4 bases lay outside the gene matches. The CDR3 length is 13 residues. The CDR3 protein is CASRDRESQPQHF. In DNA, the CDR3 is TGTGCCAGCAGGGACAGGGAGTCTCAGCCCCAGCATTTT.

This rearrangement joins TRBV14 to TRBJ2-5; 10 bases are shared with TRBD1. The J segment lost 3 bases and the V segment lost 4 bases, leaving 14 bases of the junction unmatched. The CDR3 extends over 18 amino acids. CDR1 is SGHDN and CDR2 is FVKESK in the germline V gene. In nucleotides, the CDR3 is TGTGCCAGCAGCCTACTGGGCGTTGGGACAGGGGCTGAAGAGACCCAGTACTTC. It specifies CASSLLGVGTGAEETQYF.

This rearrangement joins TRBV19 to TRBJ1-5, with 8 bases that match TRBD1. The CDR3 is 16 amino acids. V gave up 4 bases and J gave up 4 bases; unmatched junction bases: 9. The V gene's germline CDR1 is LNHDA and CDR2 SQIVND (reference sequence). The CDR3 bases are TGTGCCAGTAGTACCTTTGACAGGGGCACGAATCAGCCCCAGCATTTT. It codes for CASSTFDRGTNQPQHF.